The sequence of this T cell receptor beta chain was determined in a study of blood T cell repertoires in COVID-19. The V gene lost 0 bases and the J gene lost 7 bases, with 13 bases spanning the gap. There are 16 residues in the CDR3. The germline V gene encodes CDR1 SGHDN and CDR2 FVKESK. Clinical history reported by participants formed the basis on which cohorts were assigned. Assay used: immunoSEQ multiplex PCR; TCRdb lists only in-frame clones, some missing. This sample carries fewer than 500,000 clones, 70% to 90% of them seen once, and the ten largest clones take roughly 0.97%. This sequence was found in a woman in her 30s with acute COVID-19. The source material was PBMCs or T cells enriched from blood (not recorded which). The genes are TRBV14 and TRBJ1-6; D is ambiguous. In DNA, the CDR3 is TGTGCCAGCAGCCAAGATACCGGGGATCGAAATTCACCCCTCCACTTT. Translated, it gives CASSQDTGDRNSPLHF.